Listed below are T cell receptor beta chains from one sample, sequenced in a study of T-cell memory formation after mild COVID-19. In TCRdb, the 5' RACE reads were re-called with MiXCR into one record per CDR3 protein. The sample has fewer than 450,000 distinct CDR3 sequences; under 25% are singletons. The sample taken for sequencing was PBMCs or a T cell subset sorted from them (not recorded which). These receptor sequences come from an adult woman who had mild COVID-19 (a few samples of this study predate the infection). Cell type and time point are not known. Each CDR3 is given with its conserved first and last residue. The D gene is left open where the match is weak. Expanded clones are given a class, and other clones once, few, many or no size at all.

TRBJ2-1 - TRBV6-1 - CASNPGRGGNNEQFF TGTGCCAGCAACCCCGGGAGAGGAGGGAACAATGAGCAGTTCTTC
TRBJ1-1 - TRBV6-1 few CATRRGAHIPYTEAFF TGTGCCACAAGGCGGGGGGCGCATATCCCATATACTGAAGCTTTCTTT
TRBJ2-7 TRBD2 TRBV6-5 - CASSYGSSGKYEQYF TGTGCCAGCAGTTACGGGTCTAGCGGGAAGTACGAGCAGTACTTC
TRBJ2-1 - TRBV12-3/TRBV12-4 - CASSLGGVVPSTEQFF TGTGCCAGCAGTTTAGGGGGTGTGGTCCCATCGACTGAGCAGTTCTTC
TRBJ1-1 - TRBV5-8 many CASSRSGAEVNTEAFF TGTGCCAGCAGCCGTTCTGGGGCGGAGGTGAACACTGAAGCTTTCTTT
TRBJ1-1 - TRBV27 many CASSLAWGREAFF TGTGCCAGCAGTTTAGCTTGGGGGAGAGAAGCTTTCTTT
TRBJ1-5 TRBD1 TRBV5-4 - CASSLWGQGEPQHF TGTGCCAGCAGCTTATGGGGACAGGGCGAACCCCAGCATTTT
TRBJ2-1 TRBD2 TRBV12-3/TRBV12-4 many CASSRTSGTYNEQFF TGTGCCAGCAGTCGGACTAGCGGGACCTACAATGAGCAGTTCTTC
TRBJ1-4 - TRBV27 - CASSLKGNEKLFF TGTGCCAGCAGTTTAAAGGGGAATGAAAAACTGTTTTTT
TRBJ1-2 - TRBV5-1 - CASSLDPGAYGYTF TGCGCCAGCAGCTTGGATCCAGGGGCCTATGGCTACACCTTC
TRBJ2-1 TRBD1 TRBV7-7 many CASSLARGPHEQFF TGTGCTAGCAGCTTAGCGAGGGGGCCCCATGAGCAGTTCTTC
TRBJ2-7 TRBD2 TRBV10-3 - CAISDSGGGEQYF TGTGCCATCAGTGATAGCGGGGGGGGCGAGCAGTACTTC
TRBJ2-1 - TRBV19 - CASSRGGASRSYNEQFF TGTGCCAGTAGTAGGGGTGGGGCGTCCCGCTCCTACAATGAGCAGTTCTTC
TRBJ1-2 - TRBV5-1 - CASSDPGLVLGGGYTF TGCGCCAGCAGCGACCCGGGCCTCGTTTTGGGGGGTGGCTACACCTTC
TRBJ2-7 TRBD1 TRBV5-1 few CASSILDRAGEQYF TGCGCCAGCAGCATCCTCGACAGGGCGGGCGAGCAGTACTTC
TRBJ2-5 - TRBV2 few CASSVGVQETQYF TGTGCCAGCAGTGTCGGGGTCCAAGAGACCCAGTACTTC
TRBJ2-2 TRBD1 TRBV19 - CASSPSGTGRNTGELFF TGTGCCAGTAGTCCCTCAGGGACAGGGAGAAACACCGGGGAGCTGTTTTTT
TRBJ2-7 - TRBV19 - CASSIDRVGPYEQYF TGTGCCAGTAGTATAGATCGAGTGGGGCCCTACGAGCAGTACTTC
TRBJ1-1 - TRBV7-2 few CASSLVAGFMNTEAFF TGTGCCAGCAGCTTAGTGGCAGGGTTCATGAACACTGAAGCTTTCTTT
TRBJ2-1 TRBD1 TRBV5-4 many CASSWGTGGYNEQFF TGTGCCAGCAGCTGGGGGACAGGGGGCTACAATGAGCAGTTCTTC
TRBJ1-1 - TRBV7-9 - CAPKRKEDTEAFF TGTGCGCCCAAGCGAAAGGAGGACACTGAAGCTTTCTTT
TRBJ1-1 - TRBV12-3/TRBV12-4 few CASSFVGAQGTEAFF TGTGCCAGCAGTTTCGTGGGGGCGCAGGGCACTGAAGCTTTCTTT
TRBJ2-5 - TRBV25-1 few CASREGGRLQETQYF TGTGCCAGCAGAGAGGGTGGCAGGCTACAAGAGACCCAGTACTTC
TRBJ1-1 TRBD1 TRBV14 - CASSPPTGLSTEAFF TGTGCCAGCAGCCCCCCGACAGGGCTGAGCACTGAAGCTTTCTTT
TRBJ2-2 - TRBV5-5 - CASRRGRSLNGELFF TGTGCCAGCAGGCGAGGGAGGTCGTTGAACGGGGAGCTGTTTTTT
TRBJ2-7 TRBD1 TRBV18 few CASSRPGTGSYEQYF TGTGCCAGCTCACGACCCGGGACAGGGTCCTACGAGCAGTACTTC
TRBJ1-1 - TRBV7-2 few CASSLASGGHTEAFF TGTGCCAGCAGCTTAGCGTCGGGGGGCCATACTGAAGCTTTCTTT
TRBJ2-3 TRBD2 TRBV2 - CASSKEGLASTDTQYF TGTGCCAGCAGTAAAGAGGGACTAGCGAGTACAGATACGCAGTATTTT
TRBJ2-1 - TRBV12-5 few CASGLDVGEQFF TGTGCTAGTGGTTTGGACGTTGGTGAGCAGTTCTTC
TRBJ2-3 TRBD1 TRBV5-1 few CASSLEDRPGTDTQYF TGCGCCAGCAGCTTGGAGGACAGGCCCGGCACAGATACGCAGTATTTT
TRBJ2-3 TRBD1 TRBV11-2 few CASSRDRGDTQYF TGTGCCAGCAGTCGGGACAGGGGGGATACGCAGTATTTT
TRBJ2-1 TRBD2 TRBV20-1 few CSAAQRGLAGDNEQFF TGCAGTGCCGCGCAACGTGGACTAGCGGGAGACAATGAGCAGTTCTTC
TRBJ1-2 TRBD1 TRBV5-1 few CASSPTGNGYTF TGCGCCAGCAGCCCGACAGGGAATGGCTACACCTTC
TRBJ2-5 - TRBV5-1 many CASSFGGGDQETQYF TGCGCCAGCAGCTTCGGAGGGGGGGACCAAGAGACCCAGTACTTC
TRBJ1-5 - TRBV2 - CASSDRRGQPQHF TGTGCCAGCAGTGATCGGAGGGGGCAGCCCCAGCATTTT
TRBJ1-5 - TRBV28 few CASSFGPPAGYQPQHF TGTGCCAGCAGTTTTGGGCCGCCTGCAGGTTATCAGCCCCAGCATTTT
TRBJ2-2 TRBD1 TRBV7-2 few CASSTRTGTGSGELFF TGTGCCAGCAGCACCAGGACAGGGACCGGGAGCGGGGAGCTGTTTTTT
TRBJ1-4 - TRBV28 - CASNYGKGESNEKLFF TGTGCCAGCAACTACGGGAAAGGGGAGTCTAATGAAAAACTGTTTTTT
TRBJ2-7 TRBD2 TRBV6-2/TRBV6-3 few CASKRGSSYEQYF TGTGCCAGCAAGCGGGGAAGCTCCTACGAGCAGTACTTC
TRBJ2-1 - TRBV6-1 - CASSEFHSAVGNEQFF TGTGCCAGCAGTGAATTTCACAGTGCGGTGGGGAATGAGCAGTTCTTC
TRBJ1-2 - TRBV12-3/TRBV12-4 - CASSSSGGNGYTF TGTGCCAGCAGCTCCTCGGGGGGGAATGGCTACACCTTC
TRBJ2-2 - TRBV15 few CATNKNRHPYTGELFF TGTGCCACCAACAAGAACCGTCACCCTTACACCGGGGAGCTGTTTTTT
TRBJ2-7 TRBD1 TRBV6-1 - CASRDRGRRYEQYF TGTGCCAGCAGAGACAGGGGGCGTCGCTACGAGCAGTACTTC
TRBJ1-5 - TRBV12-3/TRBV12-4 few CASSFRTGTRQPQHF TGTGCCAGCAGTTTCCGAACAGGGACGAGGCAGCCCCAGCATTTT
TRBJ2-5 TRBD1 TRBV2 - CASRVQGIQETQYF TGTGCCAGCAGGGTACAGGGGATCCAAGAGACCCAGTACTTC
TRBJ1-3 TRBD1 TRBV10-3 - CAISGTGISGNTIYF TGTGCCATCAGTGGGACAGGGATCTCTGGAAACACCATATATTTT
TRBJ2-7 - TRBV21-1 few CASRPRDRGVHEQYF TGTGCCAGCAGGCCCCGGGACAGGGGTGTCCACGAGCAGTACTTC
TRBJ1-1 - TRBV25-1 once CASSESYTEAFF TGTGCCAGCAGCGAATCATACACTGAAGCTTTCTTT
TRBJ2-3 TRBD2 TRBV20-1 - CSARDHLTRGLVFDTQYF TGCAGTGCTAGAGACCATCTCACCCGAGGACTAGTATTCGATACGCAGTATTTT